This T cell receptor (beta chain) was obtained from a study of T-cell reconstitution after alpha-beta-depleted transplantation in children. Study-level points and caveats: Reportedly, alpha-beta T cells present about two months post-transplant originated from several hundred expanded clones of graft origin. In some patients, recipient T cells and intrathymic progenitors surviving conditioning explained high day-60 diversity.

This clonotype occurred many times. No antigen is known for it. Unique molecular identifiers were incorporated during preparation of the TCRbeta library. Using its own MiXCR run on the PCR reads, TCRdb lists one record per CDR3 protein. Altogether 600,000 or so distinct CDR3 sequences are present, roughly 23% being singletons, with the ten largest covering 13% to 15%. Trimming stripped 0 bases from V and 8 bases from J, with 12 bases between. In germline, CDR1 is SGHKS, CDR2 YYEKEE (reference sequence). This CDR3 has 14 residues. This material consisted of PBMCs, mostly from graft donor cells, taken 360 days after TCRalphabeta/CD19-depleted stem cell transplant. The rearrangement links TRBV5-5 to TRBJ2-1; D is tentatively TRBD1 or TRBD2 (5 bases each). The TCR was taken from a boy under two years old who had a stem cell transplant for acute myeloid leukemia, so the T cells may come from the graft donor. The CDR3 nucleotides are TGTGCCAGCAGCTTGGGTTGGGGGTTGGATGAGCAGTTCTTC. Encoded protein: CASSLGWGLDEQFF.